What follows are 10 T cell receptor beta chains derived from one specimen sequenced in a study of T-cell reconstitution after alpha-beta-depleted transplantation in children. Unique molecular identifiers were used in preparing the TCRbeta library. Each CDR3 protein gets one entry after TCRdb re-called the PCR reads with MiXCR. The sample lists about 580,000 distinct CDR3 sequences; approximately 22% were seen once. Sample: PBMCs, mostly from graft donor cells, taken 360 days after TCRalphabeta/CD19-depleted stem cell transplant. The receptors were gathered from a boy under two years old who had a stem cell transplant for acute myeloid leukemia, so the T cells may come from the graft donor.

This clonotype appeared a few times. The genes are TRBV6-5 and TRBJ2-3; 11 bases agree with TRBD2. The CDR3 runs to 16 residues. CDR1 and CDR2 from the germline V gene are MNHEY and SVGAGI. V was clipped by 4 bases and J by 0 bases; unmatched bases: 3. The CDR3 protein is CASSSGLAGSTDTQYF. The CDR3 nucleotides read TGTGCCAGCAGTTCCGGACTAGCGGGCAGCACAGATACGCAGTATTTT.

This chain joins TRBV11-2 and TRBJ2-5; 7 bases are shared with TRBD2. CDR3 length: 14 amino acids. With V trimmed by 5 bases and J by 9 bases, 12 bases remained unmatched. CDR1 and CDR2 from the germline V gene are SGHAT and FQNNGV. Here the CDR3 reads CASSPGGTKEAQYF. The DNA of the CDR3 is TGTGCCAGCAGCCCGGGGGGAACCAAGGAGGCCCAGTACTTC. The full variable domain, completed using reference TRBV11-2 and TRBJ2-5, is EAGVAQSPRYKIIEKRQSVAFWCNPISGHATLYWYQQILGQGPKLLIQFQNNGVVDDSQLPKDRFSAERLKGVDSTLKIQPAKLEDSAVYLCASSPGGTKEAQYFGPGTRLLVL.

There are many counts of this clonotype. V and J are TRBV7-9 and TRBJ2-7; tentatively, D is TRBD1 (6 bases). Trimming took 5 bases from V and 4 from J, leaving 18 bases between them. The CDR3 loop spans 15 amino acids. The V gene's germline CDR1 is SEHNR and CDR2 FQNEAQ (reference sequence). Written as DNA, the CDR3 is TGTGCCAGCAGCATCGAAATAGGACAGAGTTACGAGCAGTACGTC. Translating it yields CASSIEIGQSYEQYV.

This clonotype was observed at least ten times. CDR3 sequence (DNA): TGTGCCAGCACTACGGGCGATATAGGTTCACCCCTCCACTTT. This encodes CASTTGDIGSPLHF. V gene TRBV28 combines with J gene TRBJ1-6; D call uncertain. The V gene lost 7 bases and the J gene lost 9 bases, with 16 bases spanning the gap. The CDR3 loop spans 14 amino acids. Germline V CDR1 and CDR2: MDHEN, SYDVKM.

CDR3 loop: CASSYATSGGRASTDTQYF. CDR3 DNA: TGTGCCAGCAGTTACGCCACTAGCGGGGGCCGTGCTAGCACAGATACGCAGTATTTT. The J gene is TRBJ2-3, the V gene TRBV6-2 or TRBV6-3, with TRBD2 identical over 11 bases. After removal of 2 bases from V and 0 bases from J, the junction contained 10 bases not matched to a gene. The V gene's germline CDR1 is MNHEY and CDR2 SVGEGT. CDR3 length: 19 residues.

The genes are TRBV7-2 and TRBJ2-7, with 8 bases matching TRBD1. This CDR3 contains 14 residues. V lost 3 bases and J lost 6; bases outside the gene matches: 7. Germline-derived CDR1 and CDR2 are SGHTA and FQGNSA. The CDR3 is CASSFMDRVGEQYF. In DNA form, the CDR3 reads TGTGCCAGCAGCTTTATGGACAGGGTCGGCGAGCAGTACTTC.

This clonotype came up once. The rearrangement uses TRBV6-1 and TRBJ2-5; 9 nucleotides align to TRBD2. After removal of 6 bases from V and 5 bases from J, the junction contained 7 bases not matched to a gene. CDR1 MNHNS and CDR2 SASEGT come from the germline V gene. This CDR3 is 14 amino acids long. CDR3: CASRGGTSTETQYF. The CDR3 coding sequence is TGTGCCAGCAGGGGGGGGACTAGCACGGAGACCCAGTACTTC.

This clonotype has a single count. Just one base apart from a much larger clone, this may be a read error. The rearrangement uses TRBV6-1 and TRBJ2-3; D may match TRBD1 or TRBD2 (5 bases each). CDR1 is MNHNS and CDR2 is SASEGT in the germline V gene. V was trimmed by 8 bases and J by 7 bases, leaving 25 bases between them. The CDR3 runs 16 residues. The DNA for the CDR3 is TGTGCCAGCTGGGACCCCGGCAAAAGTGTCGGATATACGCAGTATTTT. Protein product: CASWDPGKSVGYTQYF.

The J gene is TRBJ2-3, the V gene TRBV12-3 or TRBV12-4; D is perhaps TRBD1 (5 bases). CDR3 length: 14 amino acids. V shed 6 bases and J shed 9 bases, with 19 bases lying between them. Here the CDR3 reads CASSPFWEQDTQYF. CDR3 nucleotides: TGTGCCAGCAGCCCTTTCTGGGAACAGGACACGCAGTATTTT.

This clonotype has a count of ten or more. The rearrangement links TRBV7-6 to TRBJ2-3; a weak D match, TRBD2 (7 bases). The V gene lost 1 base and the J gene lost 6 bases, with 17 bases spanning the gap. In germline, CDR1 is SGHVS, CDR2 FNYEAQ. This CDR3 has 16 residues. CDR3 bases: TGTGCCAGCAGCTTAGAGGAGGGGGGGCGGCTGGATACGCAGTATTTT. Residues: CASSLEEGGRLDTQYF.